The clone carrying this TCR beta chain was detected a few times. Its antigen is unknown. Library preparation for TCR beta used quantitative 5'-RACE with molecular barcodes. TCRdb redid the calling of the 5' RACE reads with MiXCR, one entry per CDR3 protein. The data show approximately 150,000 distinct CDR3 sequences, roughly 34% seen once. Between the trimmed V and J ends, which lost 3 bases and 6 bases, there was a span of 14 bases. The CDR3 covers 14 residues. Germline CDR1 and CDR2: MNHEY and SMNVEV (reference sequence). The sample belongs to a study of CD8 T cells in ankylosing spondylitis. Whole-study results and caveats: With a CD8+ phenotype, disease-linked clones were relatively rare in peripheral blood. A TCR beta motif made of fewer than ten highly homologous variants seemed typical of ankylosing spondylitis blood.

The rearrangement uses TRBV27 and TRBJ1-1, with D maybe TRBD1 (5 bases). The sequencing sample was made of synovial fluid, either unsorted or a sorted T cell fraction (not recorded which). The source of this sequence is a male donor with ankylosing spondylitis. The CDR3 here is CASSFRDPRAEAFF. CDR3 nucleotides: TGTGCCAGCAGTTTCCGGGACCCCAGGGCTGAAGCTTTCTTT.